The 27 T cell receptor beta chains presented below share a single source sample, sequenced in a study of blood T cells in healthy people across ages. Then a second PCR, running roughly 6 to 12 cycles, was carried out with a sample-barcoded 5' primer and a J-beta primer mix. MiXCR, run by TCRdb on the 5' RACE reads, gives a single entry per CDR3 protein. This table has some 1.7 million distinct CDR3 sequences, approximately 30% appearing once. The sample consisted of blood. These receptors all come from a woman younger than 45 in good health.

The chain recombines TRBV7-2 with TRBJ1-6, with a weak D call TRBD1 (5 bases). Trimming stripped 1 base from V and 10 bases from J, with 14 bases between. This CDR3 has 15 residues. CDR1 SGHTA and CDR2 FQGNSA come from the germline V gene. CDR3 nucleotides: TGTGCCAGCAGCTTAGAGGGACCGGCCGGGTCACCCCTCCACTTT. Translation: CASSLEGPAGSPLHF.

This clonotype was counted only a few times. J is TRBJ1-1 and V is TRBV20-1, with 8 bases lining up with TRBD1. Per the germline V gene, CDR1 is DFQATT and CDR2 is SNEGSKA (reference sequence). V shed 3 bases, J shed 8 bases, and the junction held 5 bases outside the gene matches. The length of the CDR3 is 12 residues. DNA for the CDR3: TGCAGTGCTAGCCAGGGGGCCGGAGAAGCTTTCTTT. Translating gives CSASQGAGEAFF.

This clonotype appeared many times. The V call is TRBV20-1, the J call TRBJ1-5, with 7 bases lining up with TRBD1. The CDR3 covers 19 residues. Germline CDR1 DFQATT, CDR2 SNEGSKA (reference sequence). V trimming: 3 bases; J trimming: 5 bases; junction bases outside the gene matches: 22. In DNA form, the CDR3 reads TGCAGTGCTAGCCCCCTAGGGGGCAGTGGGCTTCTCGGCGATCAGCCCCAGCATTTT. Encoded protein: CSASPLGGSGLLGDQPQHF.

The CDR3, as DNA: TGTGCCAGCAGTTACTCGAGGGCCCTCCTAACCTACGAGCAGTACTTC. Protein product: CASSYSRALLTYEQYF. This chain uses TRBV6-2 or TRBV6-3 with TRBJ2-7, with a weak D call TRBD2 (5 bases). V gave up 0 bases and J gave up 2 bases, with 14 bases separating them. CDR3 length equals 16 residues. Germline CDR1 MNHEY, CDR2 SVGEGT.

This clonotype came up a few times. The CDR3 nucleotides read TGTGCCAGCAGCTTGGCCGCGACTAGGGGCGAGCAGTACTTC. The encoded protein is CASSLAATRGEQYF. The chain combines TRBV5-6 with TRBJ2-7, with D possibly matching TRBD2 (6 bases). The CDR3 has 14 residues. In germline, CDR1 is SGHDT, CDR2 YYEEEE. The V end lost 0 bases, the J end lost 6 bases, and 13 bases lay between the germline ends.

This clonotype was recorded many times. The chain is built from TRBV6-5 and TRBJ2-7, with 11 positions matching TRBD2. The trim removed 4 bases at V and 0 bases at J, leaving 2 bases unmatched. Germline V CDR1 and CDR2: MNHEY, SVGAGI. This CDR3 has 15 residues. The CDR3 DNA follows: TGTGCCAGCAGTTCACTAGCGGGGGCCTCCTACGAGCAGTACTTC. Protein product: CASSSLAGASYEQYF.

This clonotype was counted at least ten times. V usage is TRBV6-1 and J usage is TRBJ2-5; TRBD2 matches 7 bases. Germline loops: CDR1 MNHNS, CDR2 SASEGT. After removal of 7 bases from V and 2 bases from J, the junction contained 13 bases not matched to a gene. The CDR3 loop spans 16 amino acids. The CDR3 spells CASKVGLASGQETQYF. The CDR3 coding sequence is TGTGCCAGCAAGGTGGGGTTAGCTAGCGGACAAGAGACCCAGTACTTC.

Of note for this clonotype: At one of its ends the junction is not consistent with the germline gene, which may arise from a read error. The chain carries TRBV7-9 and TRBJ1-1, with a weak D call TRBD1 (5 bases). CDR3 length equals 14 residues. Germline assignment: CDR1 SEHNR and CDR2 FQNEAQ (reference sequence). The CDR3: CVSRFWGENTEAFF. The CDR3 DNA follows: TGTGTCAGCCGCTTTTGGGGCGAAAACACTGAAGCTTTCTTT.

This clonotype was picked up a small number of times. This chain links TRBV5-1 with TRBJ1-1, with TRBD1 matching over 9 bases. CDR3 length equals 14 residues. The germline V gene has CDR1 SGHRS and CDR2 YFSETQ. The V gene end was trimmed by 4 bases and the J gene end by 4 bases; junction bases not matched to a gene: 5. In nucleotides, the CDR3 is TGCGCCAGCAGCAGACAGACAGGGGGCACTGAAGCTTTCTTT. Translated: CASSRQTGGTEAFF.

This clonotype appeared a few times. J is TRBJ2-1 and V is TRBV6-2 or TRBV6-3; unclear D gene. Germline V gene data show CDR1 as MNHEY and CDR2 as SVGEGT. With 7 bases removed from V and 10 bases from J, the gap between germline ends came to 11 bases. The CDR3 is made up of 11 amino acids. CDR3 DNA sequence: TGTGCCAGCAAGAGCGTTGGAGAGCAGTTCTTC. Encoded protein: CASKSVGEQFF.

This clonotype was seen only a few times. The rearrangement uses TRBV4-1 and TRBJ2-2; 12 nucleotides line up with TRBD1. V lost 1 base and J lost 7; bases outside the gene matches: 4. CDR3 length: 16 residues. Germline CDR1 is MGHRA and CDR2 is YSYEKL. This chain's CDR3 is CASSQGRDRGLGELFF. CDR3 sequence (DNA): TGCGCCAGCAGCCAAGGCCGGGACAGGGGGCTCGGGGAGCTGTTTTTT.

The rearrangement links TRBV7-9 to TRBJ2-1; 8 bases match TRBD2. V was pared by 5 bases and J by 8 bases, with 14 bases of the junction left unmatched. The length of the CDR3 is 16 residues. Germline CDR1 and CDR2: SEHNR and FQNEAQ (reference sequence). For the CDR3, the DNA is TGTGCCAGCAGCCCCCGGACTGGTAGCGGGATATATGAGCAGTTCTTC. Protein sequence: CASSPRTGSGIYEQFF.

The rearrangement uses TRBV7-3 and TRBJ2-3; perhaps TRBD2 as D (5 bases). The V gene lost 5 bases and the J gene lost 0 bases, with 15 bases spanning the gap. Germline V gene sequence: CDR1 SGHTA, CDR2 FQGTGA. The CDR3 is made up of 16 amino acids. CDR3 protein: CASSRDSRTSTDTQYF. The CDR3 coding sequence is TGTGCCAGCAGCCGCGATAGCAGGACTAGCACAGATACGCAGTATTTT.

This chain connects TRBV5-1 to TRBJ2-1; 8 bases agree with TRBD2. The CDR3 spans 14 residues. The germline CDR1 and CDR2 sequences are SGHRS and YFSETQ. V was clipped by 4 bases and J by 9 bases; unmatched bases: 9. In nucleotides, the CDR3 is TGCGCCAGCAGCCAGAATAGCGGGGAGGTTGAGCAGTTCTTC. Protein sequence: CASSQNSGEVEQFF.

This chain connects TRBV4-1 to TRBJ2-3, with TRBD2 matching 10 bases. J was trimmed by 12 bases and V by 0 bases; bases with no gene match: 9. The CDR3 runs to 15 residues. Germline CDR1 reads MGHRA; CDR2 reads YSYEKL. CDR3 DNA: TGCGCCAGCAGCCAAGAAGCCCCCCAGCGGGGGGGCCAGTATTTT. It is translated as CASSQEAPQRGGQYF.

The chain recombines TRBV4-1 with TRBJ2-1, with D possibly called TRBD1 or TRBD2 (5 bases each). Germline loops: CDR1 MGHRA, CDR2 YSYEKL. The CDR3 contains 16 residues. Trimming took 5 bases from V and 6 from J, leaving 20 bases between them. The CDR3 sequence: CASSGTWDPEGNEQFF. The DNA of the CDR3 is TGCGCCAGCAGCGGGACCTGGGACCCCGAAGGCAATGAGCAGTTCTTC.

This CDR3 is CASSYPTAGGNEQFF. In DNA, the CDR3 is TGTGCCAGCAGTTACCCTACAGCGGGAGGAAATGAGCAGTTCTTC. The chain couples TRBV6-2 or TRBV6-3 to TRBJ2-1, with 9 bases matching TRBD2. Germline CDR1 is MNHEY and CDR2 is SVGEGT. V dropped 2 bases and J dropped 7; count of bases not matched to a gene: 6. The CDR3 loop spans 15 amino acids.

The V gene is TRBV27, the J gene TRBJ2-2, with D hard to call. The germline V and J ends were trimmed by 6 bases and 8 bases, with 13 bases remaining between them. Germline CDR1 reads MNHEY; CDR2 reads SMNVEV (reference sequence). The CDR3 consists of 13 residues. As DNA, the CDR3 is TGTGCCAGCAGAGTAGGCCCCCTAGGGGAGCTGTTTTTT. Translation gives CASRVGPLGELFF.

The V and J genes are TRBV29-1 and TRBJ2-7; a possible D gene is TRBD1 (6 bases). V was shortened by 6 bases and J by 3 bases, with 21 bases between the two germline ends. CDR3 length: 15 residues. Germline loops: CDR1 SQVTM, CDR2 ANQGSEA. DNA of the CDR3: TGCAGCGTCGCAAAAAGCCAGGGGTCCTTCTACGAGCAGTACTTC. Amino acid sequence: CSVAKSQGSFYEQYF.

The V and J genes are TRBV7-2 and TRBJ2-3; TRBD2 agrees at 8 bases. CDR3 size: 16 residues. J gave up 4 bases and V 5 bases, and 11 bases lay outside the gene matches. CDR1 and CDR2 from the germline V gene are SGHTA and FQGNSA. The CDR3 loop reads CASSRAGGAGADTQYF. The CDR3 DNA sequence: TGTGCCAGCAGCCGGGCCGGGGGAGCGGGGGCAGATACGCAGTATTTT.

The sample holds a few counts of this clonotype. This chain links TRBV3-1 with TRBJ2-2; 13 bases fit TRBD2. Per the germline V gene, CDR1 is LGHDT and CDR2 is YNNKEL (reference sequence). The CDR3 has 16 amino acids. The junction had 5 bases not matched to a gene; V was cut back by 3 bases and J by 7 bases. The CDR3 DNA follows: TGTGCCAGCAGCCAGGACACTAGCGGGAGGGGCGGGGAGCTGTTTTTT. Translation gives CASSQDTSGRGGELFF.

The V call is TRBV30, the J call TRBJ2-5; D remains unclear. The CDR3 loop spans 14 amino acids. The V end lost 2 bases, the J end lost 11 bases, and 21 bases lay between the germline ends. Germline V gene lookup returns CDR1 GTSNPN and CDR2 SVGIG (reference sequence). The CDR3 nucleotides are TGTGCCTGGAGTCCCGGGCCCGCCCTTGGTGAGCAGTACTTC. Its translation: CAWSPGPALGEQYF.

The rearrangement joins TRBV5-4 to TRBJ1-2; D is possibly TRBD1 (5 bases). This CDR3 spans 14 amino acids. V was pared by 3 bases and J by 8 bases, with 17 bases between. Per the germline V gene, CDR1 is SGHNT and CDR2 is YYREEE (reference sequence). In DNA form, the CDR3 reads TGTGCCAGCAGCTCCTTAGAGAAGACAGTCGGCTACACCTTC. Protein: CASSSLEKTVGYTF.

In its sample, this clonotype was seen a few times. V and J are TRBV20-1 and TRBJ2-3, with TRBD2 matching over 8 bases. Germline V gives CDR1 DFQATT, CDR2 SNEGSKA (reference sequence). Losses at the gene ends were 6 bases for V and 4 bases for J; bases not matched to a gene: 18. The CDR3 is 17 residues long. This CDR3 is CSAKKQREQFRSDTQYF. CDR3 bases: TGCAGTGCCAAGAAGCAGCGGGAGCAATTCAGGTCAGATACGCAGTATTTT.

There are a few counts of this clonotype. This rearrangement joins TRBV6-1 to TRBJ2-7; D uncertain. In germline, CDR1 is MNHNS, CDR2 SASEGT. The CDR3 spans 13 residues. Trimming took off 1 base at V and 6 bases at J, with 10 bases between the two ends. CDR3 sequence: CASSEVYPSEQYF. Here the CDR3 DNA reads TGTGCCAGCAGTGAAGTCTACCCGAGCGAGCAGTACTTC.

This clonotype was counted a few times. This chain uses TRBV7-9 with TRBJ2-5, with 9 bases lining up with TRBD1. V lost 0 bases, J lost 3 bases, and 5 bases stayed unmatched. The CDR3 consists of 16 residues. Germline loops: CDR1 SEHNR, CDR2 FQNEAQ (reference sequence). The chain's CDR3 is CASSLAPGQGEETQYF. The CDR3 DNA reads TGTGCCAGCAGCTTAGCACCGGGACAGGGAGAAGAGACCCAGTACTTC. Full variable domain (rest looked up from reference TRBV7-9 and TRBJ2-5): DTGVSQNPRHKITKRGQNVTFRCDPISEHNRLYWYRQTLGQGPEFLTYFQNEAQLEKSRLLSDRFSAERPKGSFSTLEIQRTEQGDSAMYLCASSLAPGQGEETQYFGPGTRLLVL.

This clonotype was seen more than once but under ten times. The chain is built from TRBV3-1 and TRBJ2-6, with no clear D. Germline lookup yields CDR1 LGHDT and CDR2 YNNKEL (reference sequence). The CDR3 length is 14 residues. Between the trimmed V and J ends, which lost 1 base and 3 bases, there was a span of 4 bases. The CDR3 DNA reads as TGTGCCAGCAGCCAAGGTATTGGGGCCAACGTCCTGACTTTC. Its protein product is CASSQGIGANVLTF.